The following is a T cell receptor beta chain sequence with its context. Germline assignment: CDR1 SGHDN and CDR2 FVKESK. With 4 bases clipped from V and 3 bases from J, the junction kept 5 bases outside the gene matches. The CDR3 is 14 residues long. This specimen belongs to a study of OX40 agonist ivuxolimab in advanced cancers. TCRdb keeps only in-frame clones here, not all; method: immunoSEQ multiplex PCR. The repertoire consists of tens of thousands of clones, with around 93% occurring once and the leading ten covering roughly an eighth. The rearrangement uses TRBV14 and TRBJ1-2; 7 bases are shared with TRBD1. Sequences were derived from CD4+ or CD8+ T cells sorted from blood, sampled in a trial of the OX40 agonist ivuxolimab. The TCR originated in an adult with an advanced solid tumor such as melanoma, head and neck, liver or kidney cancer. As DNA, the CDR3 is TGTGCCAGCAGCCCGAACAGGGGTTACTATGGCTACACCTTC. Its translation is CASSPNRGYYGYTF.